The next 17 T cell receptor beta chains were all read from a single sample in a study of response to subunit inactivated influenza vaccine (dated by TCRdb to 2016 to 2019). Library preparation used RT-PCR. TCRdb shows the sequencer as Illumina HiSeq 2500. TCRdb reprocessing: public reads trimmed at Q25 with fastp, clones called with MiXCR, in-frame beta chains kept. Each record represents a unique CDR3 protein, reported with the most common genes and DNA among its rows. The sample records roughly 190,000 distinct CDR3 sequences, over 13% of which are singletons. Clones ranked in the top ten supply approximately 24% of the sample. Sequencing was performed on CD8+ T cells sorted from PBMCs, taken about 5 days after vaccination. These TCRs come from a man aged 45 to 65 who received an inactivated influenza vaccine. Donor details come from another sample of the same person, matched by shared clones.

The gene calls are TRBV20-1 and TRBJ2-5; 7 bases line up with TRBD1. This CDR3 region has 13 residues. Germline assignment: CDR1 DFQATT and CDR2 SNEGSKA (reference sequence). The V gene end was trimmed by 6 bases and the J gene end by 5 bases; junction bases not matched to a gene: 9. This CDR3 reads CSAETTGWETQYF. For the CDR3, the DNA is TGCAGTGCAGAAACGACAGGGTGGGAGACCCAGTACTTC.

The chain is built from TRBV4-1 and TRBJ2-7; 10 bases line up with TRBD1. The CDR3 runs to 15 residues. The V and J ends lost 1 base and 3 bases, in that order; junction bases with no gene match: 3. Germline V gene sequence: CDR1 MGHRA, CDR2 YSYEKL. CDR3 in DNA: TGCGCCAGCAGCCAAGCCTGGACAGGGGGCTACGAGCAGTACTTC. Its protein product is CASSQAWTGGYEQYF.

This sequence joins TRBV5-1 and TRBJ2-3, with TRBD1 identical over 9 bases. The junction had 9 bases not matched to a gene; V was cut back by 1 base and J by 3 bases. The CDR3 covers 17 residues. CDR1 SGHRS and CDR2 YFSETQ come from the germline V gene. CDR3 sequence reads: CASSLWDREWRTDTQYF. In DNA form, the CDR3 reads TGCGCCAGCAGCTTGTGGGACAGGGAATGGCGTACAGATACGCAGTATTTT.

The CDR3 DNA reads TGTGCCCGCTGTTTAGACTATCTTCTCGGGGGGCCCAGAGAGACCCAGTACTTC. It yields the protein CARCLDYLLGGPRETQYF. V gene TRBV2 combines with J gene TRBJ2-5, with D possibly being TRBD2 (7 bases). Germline CDR1 reads SNHLY; CDR2 reads FYNNEI. V was cut by 11 bases and J by 4 bases, with 32 bases left in between. The CDR3 spans 18 residues. The complete variable domain, with remaining parts taken from reference TRBV2 and TRBJ2-5, reads EPEVTQTPSHQVTQMGQEVILRCVPISNHLYFYWYRQILGQKVEFLVSFYNNEISEKSEIFDDQFSVERPDGSNFTLKIRSTKLEDSAMYFCARCLDYLLGGPRETQYFGPGTRLLVL.

This rearrangement joins TRBV14 to TRBJ2-5; no clear D gene. V gave up 4 bases and J gave up 1 base, with 10 bases separating them. The CDR3 has 14 residues. Germline V CDR1 and CDR2: SGHDN, FVKESK. CDR3 nucleotides: TGTGCCAGCAGCCGCCGGGCATTCCAAGAGACCCAGTACTTC. Residues: CASSRRAFQETQYF.

This clonotype occurred a few times. The J gene is TRBJ2-2, the V gene TRBV5-1; possible D gene TRBD1, 6 bases. V was pared by 4 bases and J by 1 base, with 17 bases between. Per germline, CDR1 SGHRS and CDR2 YFSETQ. This CDR3 region has 17 residues. In DNA form, the CDR3 reads TGCGCCAGCAGCCTCCTGGCAGGGGCGATGAACACCGGGGAGCTGTTTTTT. The encoded protein is CASSLLAGAMNTGELFF.

The chain employs TRBV25-1 and TRBJ1-5, with D hard to call. CDR1 and CDR2 from the germline V gene are MGHDK and SYGVNS. Trimming stripped 6 bases from V and 12 bases from J, with 12 bases between. The CDR3 totals 11 residues. Here the CDR3 reads CASRGLGGQHF. CDR3 coding DNA: TGTGCCAGCAGGGGTCTGGGCGGCCAGCATTTT.

This clonotype was counted ten times or more. The chain joins TRBV7-2 to TRBJ2-7; D possibly corresponds to TRBD2 (5 bases). The CDR3 consists of 14 residues. CDR1 is SGHTA and CDR2 is FQGNSA in the germline V gene. The germline V and J ends were trimmed by 3 bases and 4 bases, with 13 bases remaining between them. The CDR3: CASSFFTRPYEQYF. The CDR3 DNA reads TGTGCCAGCAGCTTTTTTACTAGGCCATACGAGCAGTACTTC.

This clonotype was counted between two and nine times. V and J are TRBV12-5 and TRBJ2-5, with 8 bases aligning to TRBD2. Germline V gives CDR1 LGHNT, CDR2 FRNRAP. The CDR3 covers 14 residues. V shed 6 bases and J 5 bases; nucleotides not matched to a gene: 8. The CDR3 sequence: CASGPGGMVETQYF. The CDR3 DNA sequence: TGTGCTAGTGGACCGGGAGGGATGGTTGAGACCCAGTACTTC.

The V and J genes are TRBV2 and TRBJ2-7; D may be TRBD2 (5 bases). The V gene lost 7 bases and the J gene lost 7 bases, with 20 bases spanning the gap. Germline CDR1 SNHLY, CDR2 FYNNEI. CDR3 length: 14 amino acids. The CDR3 loop is CASKTVGRSGEQYF. The CDR3 DNA reads TGTGCCAGCAAAACGGTCGGACGGTCGGGGGAGCAGTACTTC.

A few counts support this clonotype. Here the CDR3 reads CASSLRQGPINEQFF. In DNA form, the CDR3 reads TGTGCCAGCAGCCTCCGACAGGGGCCAATTAATGAGCAGTTCTTC. This chain connects TRBV14 to TRBJ2-1; 8 positions agree with TRBD1. The CDR3 sequence is 15 residues long. CDR1 and CDR2 (germline): SGHDN, FVKESK. Losses at the gene ends were 4 bases for V and 7 bases for J; bases not matched to a gene: 9.

This clonotype has only a few counts. The V gene is TRBV2, the J gene TRBJ1-5; the match to TRBD1 covers 10 bases. Germline V gives CDR1 SNHLY, CDR2 FYNNEI. Germline trimming cut 7 bases from V and 5 bases from J; bases unmatched to any gene: 8. The CDR3 has 15 residues. CDR3 residues: CASNRDGTGDQPQHF. In DNA, the CDR3 is TGTGCCAGCAATCGAGATGGGACAGGGGATCAGCCCCAGCATTTT. The whole variable domain, filled in from reference TRBV2 and TRBJ1-5, reads EPEVTQTPSHQVTQMGQEVILRCVPISNHLYFYWYRQILGQKVEFLVSFYNNEISEKSEIFDDQFSVERPDGSNFTLKIRSTKLEDSAMYFCASNRDGTGDQPQHFGDGTRLSIL.

The chain uses TRBV7-9 and TRBJ2-7; 13 nucleotides line up with TRBD2. V was clipped by 5 bases and J by 7 bases; unmatched bases: 8. Germline V gene data show CDR1 as SEHNR and CDR2 as FQNEAQ (reference sequence). The CDR3 contains 15 residues. Here the CDR3 DNA reads TGTGCCAGCAGCCCCCCAGGACTAGCGGGAGTAGAGCAGTACTTC. Its protein is CASSPPGLAGVEQYF.

V is TRBV11-1 and J is TRBJ2-3, with D perhaps TRBD2 (6 bases). The V gene lost 8 bases and the J gene lost 4 bases, with 16 bases spanning the gap. CDR3 length: 14 residues. Per the germline V gene, CDR1 is SGHAT and CDR2 is FQDESV (reference sequence). The chain's CDR3 is CASGDFVPPDTQYF. The CDR3 coding sequence is TGTGCCAGCGGGGACTTCGTGCCCCCAGATACGCAGTATTTT.

This clonotype was observed a handful of times. The chain links TRBV27 to TRBJ2-1, with D possibly TRBD2 on 6 matching bases. In germline, CDR1 is MNHEY, CDR2 SMNVEV (reference sequence). Trimming removed 5 bases at V and 0 bases at J, with 14 bases between. The CDR3 length is 16 residues. The CDR3 region is CASSAGTYSSYNEQFF. CDR3 DNA sequence: TGTGCCAGCAGTGCCGGGACTTATAGCTCCTACAATGAGCAGTTCTTC.

The chain couples TRBV4-3 to TRBJ1-4, with 7 bases lining up with TRBD1. Germline values: CDR1 LGHNA, CDR2 YSLEER. This CDR3 is 16 amino acids long. V shed 3 bases, J shed 3 bases, and the junction held 7 bases outside the gene matches. The CDR3, as DNA: TGCGCCAGCAGCCAGCATATACAGGGGTCTAATGAAAAACTGTTTTTT. Protein product: CASSQHIQGSNEKLFF.

CDR3 residues: CASSAASGELDNEQFF. CDR3 nucleotides: TGTGCCAGCAGCGCGGCTAGCGGGGAGCTTGACAATGAGCAGTTCTTC. The V and J genes are TRBV9 and TRBJ2-1; 9 bases line up with TRBD2. The CDR3 runs 16 residues. Germline trimming cut 3 bases from V and 5 bases from J; bases unmatched to any gene: 9. Germline assignment: CDR1 SGDLS and CDR2 YYNGEE.